This T cell receptor beta chain originates from a study of T cells after posttransplantation cyclophosphamide. V shed 1 base, J shed 4 bases, and the junction held 13 bases outside the gene matches. The CDR3 contains 18 residues. Germline assignment: CDR1 SGHTA and CDR2 FQGNSA. Only in-frame clones appear in the TCRdb table, and some are missing; sequencing was by immunoSEQ multiplex PCR. The repertoire holds 9,000 to 13,000 clones, with around four fifths as singletons. The study, taken as a whole, reports: Recipient CMV seropositivity and CMV reactivation strongly tracked TRB clonality. Later blood repertoires were often dominated by clones from the donor CD8+ memory compartment. TRB overlap between skin or GI tissue T cells and blood was limited.

Busulfan-fludarabine conditioning, marrow transplant, and cyclophosphamide on days +3 and +4 were administered. About this clone: Its antigen is not known.

The gene calls are TRBV7-2 and TRBJ1-5; 7 bases line up with TRBD1. The sample consisted of PBMCs, taken more than 1,700 days after allogeneic stem cell transplant with posttransplant cyclophosphamide. The TCR comes from a female patient between 50 and 59 years old who received an allogeneic stem cell transplant from a related donor, was CMV-positive, and had no GVHD. The graft donor may have contributed some T cells. The CDR3 reads CASSLVGMGQLRNQPQHF. CDR3 DNA sequence: TGTGCCAGCAGCTTAGTAGGGATGGGACAGTTAAGAAATCAGCCCCAGCATTTT.